These 16 T cell receptor beta chains originate from one sample sequenced in a study of molecular identifiers for immune sequencing clone quantification. Each CDR3 protein gets one entry after TCRdb re-called the PCR reads with MiXCR. This table holds 250,000 to 400,000 distinct CDR3 sequences, 20% to 25% found once. The sample consisted of naive CD8+ T cells from blood, with Jurkat cell RNA spiked in. The subset was: FACS-sorted CD8+CD4-CCR7+CD45RA+ naive T cells. All receptors derive from a human donor in good health. Some libraries in this study had Jurkat cell RNA spiked in.

In its sample, this clonotype was seen many times. The V call is TRBV21-1, the J call TRBJ1-1. TRBV21-1 is assigned pseudogene status. This CDR3 has 13 residues. CDR3 sequence: CASSKEGNTEAFF. CDR3 bases: TGTGCCAGCAGCAAAGAGGGAAACACTGAAGCTTTCTTT.

This clonotype was seen repeatedly, ten times or more. The genes are TRBV11-2 and TRBJ2-5; 8 bases fit TRBD2. Looked up from germline, CDR1 is SGHAT and CDR2 is FQNNGV. The CDR3 runs 15 residues. The V segment lost 3 bases and the J segment 4 bases; nucleotides outside the gene matches: 7. The CDR3 is CASSLELAARETQYF. CDR3 coding DNA: TGTGCCAGCAGCTTGGAACTAGCGGCCCGAGAGACCCAGTACTTC.

This clonotype was seen at least ten times. This rearrangement joins TRBV5-8 to TRBJ2-7; a possible D gene is TRBD2 (5 bases). Trimming left V 3 bases short and J 0 bases short, with 10 bases between. This CDR3 is built from 14 residues. The V gene's germline CDR1 is SGHTS and CDR2 YDEGEE. As DNA, the CDR3 is TGTGCCAGCAGCTGGGGAGCTTACTCCTACGAGCAGTACTTC. Translated, it gives CASSWGAYSYEQYF.

This clonotype was picked up a small number of times. The V gene is TRBV19, the J gene TRBJ1-5; 9 bases map to TRBD1. The V gene end was trimmed by 1 base and the J gene end by 6 bases; junction bases not matched to a gene: 4. This CDR3 comprises 15 residues. The germline V gene encodes CDR1 LNHDA and CDR2 SQIVND (reference sequence). The DNA for the CDR3 is TGTGCCAGTAGTATAGGGACAGGGGTGGGTCAGCCCCAGCATTTT. This gives the protein CASSIGTGVGQPQHF.

As concerns this clonotype: This may be a read error: a much more frequent sequence differs by one nucleotide. The genes are TRBV7-9 and TRBJ1-4, with 7 bases lining up with TRBD1. This CDR3 is 16 amino acids long. Germline assignment: CDR1 SEHNR and CDR2 FQNEAQ (reference sequence). J lost 7 bases, V lost 0 bases, and 8 bases had no gene match. The CDR3 bases are TGTGCCAGCAGCTTAGCTCCGGGACAGTCTATTGAAAAACTGTTTTTT. Translated, it gives CASSLAPGQSIEKLFF.

This clonotype was seen at least ten times. This chain links TRBV14 with TRBJ2-3; a weak D match, TRBD2 (6 bases). The germline V gene has CDR1 SGHDN and CDR2 FVKESK. Trimming left V 1 base short and J 4 bases short, with 12 bases between. This CDR3 has 15 amino acids. This CDR3 is CASSQVGGIADTQYF. The CDR3 coding sequence is TGTGCCAGCAGCCAAGTAGGCGGGATCGCAGATACGCAGTATTTT.

Details on this clonotype: The junction and the germline gene differ at one end; a read error may be behind it. The CDR3 spells CGSSQDHGTSSYEQYF. In DNA form, the CDR3 reads TGTGGCAGCAGCCAAGATCACGGGACTAGCTCCTACGAGCAGTACTTC. The chain links TRBV4-2 to TRBJ2-7; 8 positions match TRBD2. Germline V gene lookup returns CDR1 LGHNA and CDR2 YNFKEQ. This CDR3 is 16 amino acids long.

Many counts were recorded for this clonotype. The chain uses TRBV28 and TRBJ2-5; 12 nucleotides agree with TRBD1. This CDR3 has 14 residues. Trimming took 8 bases from V and 7 from J; bases not matched to a gene: 8. The V gene's germline CDR1 is MDHEN and CDR2 SYDVKM. CDR3 in DNA: TGTGCCAGCTTAGCCGGGACAGGGGGCCTGACCCAGTACTTC. Translating it yields CASLAGTGGLTQYF.

There are many counts of this clonotype. This chain uses TRBV4-3 with TRBJ2-1; D not resolved. The CDR3 loop spans 16 amino acids. CDR1 and CDR2 from the germline V gene are LGHNA and YSLEER. Trimming removed 0 bases from V and 2 bases from J, with 11 bases in between. This CDR3 is CASSQDGQVPYNEQFF. The CDR3 DNA follows: TGCGCCAGCAGCCAAGATGGGCAGGTCCCCTACAATGAGCAGTTCTTC.

This clonotype appeared many times. The chain joins TRBV6-1 to TRBJ1-1; D not resolved. Germline lookup yields CDR1 MNHNS and CDR2 SASEGT. The CDR3 is 11 amino acids. Trimming stripped 7 bases from V and 11 bases from J, with 14 bases between. CDR3 nucleotides: TGTGCCAGCATAGGTTCTTCAGGCGCTTTCTTT. It yields the protein CASIGSSGAFF.

This clonotype has a count of ten or more. The rearrangement links TRBV4-1 to TRBJ1-2, with 7 bases matching TRBD1. The CDR3 spans 15 residues. Germline lookup yields CDR1 MGHRA and CDR2 YSYEKL. The trim removed 1 base at V and 3 bases at J, leaving 5 bases unmatched. The CDR3 nucleotides read TGCGCCAGCAGCCAAGGACAGGGAGTAGACTATGGCTACACCTTC. This translates into CASSQGQGVDYGYTF.

This clonotype was recorded many times. The chain joins TRBV6-6 to TRBJ1-1; D ambiguous. The CDR3 length is 13 residues. V was pared by 5 bases and J by 5 bases, with 12 bases between. Germline assignment: CDR1 MNHNY and CDR2 SVGAGI (reference sequence). CDR3 amino acids: CASSPPAGTEAFF. CDR3 nucleotide sequence: TGTGCCAGCAGTCCCCCAGCGGGGACTGAAGCTTTCTTT.

This clonotype was observed at least ten times. The chain joins TRBV19 to TRBJ2-1; 10 bases align to TRBD2. Germline-derived CDR1 and CDR2 are LNHDA and SQIVND (reference sequence). The CDR3 runs 15 residues. V was pared by 5 bases and J by 7 bases, with 8 bases of the junction left unmatched. CDR3 sequence (DNA): TGTGCCAGTAGTGCTCTAGCGGGAGTGCTAAATGAGCAGTTCTTC. Its translation is CASSALAGVLNEQFF.

The CDR3 loop is CVSTDRVGETQYF. The CDR3 DNA follows: TGTGTCAGCACGGACAGAGTAGGAGAGACCCAGTACTTC. The chain carries TRBV19 and TRBJ2-5, with a tentative D call TRBD1 (6 bases). The germline V gene encodes CDR1 LNHDA and CDR2 SQIVND (reference sequence). The CDR3 runs to 13 residues.

This clonotype was observed at least ten times. The chain joins TRBV24-1 to TRBJ2-1, with a possible D match to TRBD2 (6 bases). CDR1 KGHDR and CDR2 SFDVKD come from the germline V gene. This CDR3 is built from 13 residues. Deletions cut 7 bases from V and 9 bases from J, with 15 bases between. Written as DNA, the CDR3 is TGTGCCACCAGCGGGAGCCTGTGGGGTGAGCAGTTCTTC. Translating it yields CATSGSLWGEQFF.

This clonotype was observed many times. This chain joins TRBV29-1 and TRBJ1-1, with D possibly matching TRBD1 (5 bases). The V and J ends lost 0 bases and 10 bases respectively, with 12 bases between them. Looked up from germline, CDR1 is SQVTM and CDR2 is ANQGSEA. The CDR3 has 12 amino acids. DNA of the CDR3: TGCAGCGTTGAAGATTACGGGGGGGGAGCTTTCTTT. It is translated as CSVEDYGGGAFF.